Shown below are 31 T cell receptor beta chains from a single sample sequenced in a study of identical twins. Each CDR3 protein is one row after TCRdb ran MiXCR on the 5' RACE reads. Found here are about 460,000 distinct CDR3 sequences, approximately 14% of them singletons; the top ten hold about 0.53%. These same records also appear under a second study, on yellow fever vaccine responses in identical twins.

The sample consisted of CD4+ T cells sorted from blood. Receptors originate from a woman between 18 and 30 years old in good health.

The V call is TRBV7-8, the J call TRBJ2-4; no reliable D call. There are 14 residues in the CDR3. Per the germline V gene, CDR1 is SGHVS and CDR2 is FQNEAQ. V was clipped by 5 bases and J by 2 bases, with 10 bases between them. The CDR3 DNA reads TGTGCCAGCAGCCTCTCTTGGACCAAAAACATTCAGTACTTC. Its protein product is CASSLSWTKNIQYF.

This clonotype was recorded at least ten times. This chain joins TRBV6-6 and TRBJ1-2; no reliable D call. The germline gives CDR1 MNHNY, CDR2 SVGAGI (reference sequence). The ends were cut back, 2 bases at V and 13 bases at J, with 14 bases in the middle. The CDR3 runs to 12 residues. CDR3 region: CASSYLDPPVTF. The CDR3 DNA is TGTGCCAGCAGTTACCTTGACCCTCCGGTCACCTTC.

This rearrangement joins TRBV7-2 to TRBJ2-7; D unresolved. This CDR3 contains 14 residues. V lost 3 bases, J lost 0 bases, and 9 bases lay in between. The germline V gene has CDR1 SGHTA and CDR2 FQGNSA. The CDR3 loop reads CASSFKGNSYEQYF. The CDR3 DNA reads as TGTGCCAGCAGCTTTAAGGGTAACTCCTACGAGCAGTACTTC.

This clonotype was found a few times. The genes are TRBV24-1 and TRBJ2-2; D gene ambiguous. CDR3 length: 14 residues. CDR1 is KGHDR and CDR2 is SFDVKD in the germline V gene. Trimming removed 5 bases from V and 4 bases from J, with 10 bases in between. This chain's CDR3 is CATSAPGTTGELFF. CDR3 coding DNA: TGTGCCACCAGTGCCCCAGGCACCACCGGGGAGCTGTTTTTT.

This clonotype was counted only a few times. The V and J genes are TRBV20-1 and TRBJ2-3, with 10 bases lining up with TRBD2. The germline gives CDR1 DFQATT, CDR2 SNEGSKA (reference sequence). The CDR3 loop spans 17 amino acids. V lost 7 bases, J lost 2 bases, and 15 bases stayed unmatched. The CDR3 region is CSVAKRQAGGYTDTQYF. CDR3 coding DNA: TGCAGTGTCGCTAAAAGACAAGCGGGAGGGTACACAGATACGCAGTATTTT.

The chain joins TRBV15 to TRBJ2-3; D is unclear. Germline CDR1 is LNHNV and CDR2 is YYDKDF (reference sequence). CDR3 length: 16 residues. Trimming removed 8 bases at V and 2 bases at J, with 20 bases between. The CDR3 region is CATQAGSGEPTDTQYF. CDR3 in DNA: TGTGCCACCCAGGCCGGGTCTGGGGAACCCACAGATACGCAGTATTTT.

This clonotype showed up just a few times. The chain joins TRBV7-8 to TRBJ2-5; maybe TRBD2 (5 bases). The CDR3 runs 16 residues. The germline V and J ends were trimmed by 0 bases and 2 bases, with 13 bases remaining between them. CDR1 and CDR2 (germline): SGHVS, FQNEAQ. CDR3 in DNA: TGTGCCAGCAGCTTAGCGAGGCTAGCCGAACAAGAGACCCAGTACTTC. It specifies CASSLARLAEQETQYF.

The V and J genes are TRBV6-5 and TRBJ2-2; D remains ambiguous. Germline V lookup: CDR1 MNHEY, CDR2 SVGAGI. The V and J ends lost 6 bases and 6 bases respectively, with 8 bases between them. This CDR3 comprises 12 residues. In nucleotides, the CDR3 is TGTGCCAGCAGGACCGCGCCCGGGGAGCTGTTTTTT. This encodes CASRTAPGELFF.

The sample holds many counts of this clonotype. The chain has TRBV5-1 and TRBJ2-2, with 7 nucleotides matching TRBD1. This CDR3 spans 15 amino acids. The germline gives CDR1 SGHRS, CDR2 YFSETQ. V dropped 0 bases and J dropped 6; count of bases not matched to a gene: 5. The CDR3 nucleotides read TGCGCCAGCAGCTTGGTTTCTACAGGGGCCGGGGAGCTGTTTTTT. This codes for CASSLVSTGAGELFF.

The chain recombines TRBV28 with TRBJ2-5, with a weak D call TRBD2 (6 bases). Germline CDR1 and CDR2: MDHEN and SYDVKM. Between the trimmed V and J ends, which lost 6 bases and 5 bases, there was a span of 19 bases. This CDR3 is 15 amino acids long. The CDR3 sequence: CASSPSPGGGETQYF. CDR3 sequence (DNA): TGTGCCAGCAGCCCTTCCCCGGGTGGGGGGGAGACCCAGTACTTC.

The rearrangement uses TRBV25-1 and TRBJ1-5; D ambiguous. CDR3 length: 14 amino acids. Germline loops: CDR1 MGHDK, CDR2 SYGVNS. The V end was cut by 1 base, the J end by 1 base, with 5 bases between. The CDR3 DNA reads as TGTGCCAGCAGTGAATTGGGCAGCAATCAGCCCCAGCATTTT. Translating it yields CASSELGSNQPQHF.

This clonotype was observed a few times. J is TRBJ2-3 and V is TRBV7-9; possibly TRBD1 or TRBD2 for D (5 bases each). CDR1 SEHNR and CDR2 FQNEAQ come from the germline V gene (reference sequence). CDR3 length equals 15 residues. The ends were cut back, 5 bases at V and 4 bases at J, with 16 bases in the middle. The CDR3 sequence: CASSPGSFVADTQYF. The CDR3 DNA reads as TGTGCCAGCAGCCCAGGGAGTTTCGTGGCAGATACGCAGTATTTT.

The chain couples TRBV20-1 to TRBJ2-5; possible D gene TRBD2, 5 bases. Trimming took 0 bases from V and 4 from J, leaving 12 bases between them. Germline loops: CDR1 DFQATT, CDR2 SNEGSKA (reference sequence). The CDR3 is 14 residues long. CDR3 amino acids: CSAREIGGRETQYF. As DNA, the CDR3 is TGCAGTGCTAGAGAAATTGGCGGGCGAGAGACCCAGTACTTC.

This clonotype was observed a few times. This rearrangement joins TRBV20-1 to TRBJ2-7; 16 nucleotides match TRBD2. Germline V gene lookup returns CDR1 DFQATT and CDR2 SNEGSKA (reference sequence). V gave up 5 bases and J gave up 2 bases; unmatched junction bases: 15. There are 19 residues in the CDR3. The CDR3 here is CSAPTYTGTSGGAPYEQYF. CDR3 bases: TGCAGTGCTCCTACTTATACCGGGACTAGCGGGGGGGCCCCCTACGAGCAGTACTTC.

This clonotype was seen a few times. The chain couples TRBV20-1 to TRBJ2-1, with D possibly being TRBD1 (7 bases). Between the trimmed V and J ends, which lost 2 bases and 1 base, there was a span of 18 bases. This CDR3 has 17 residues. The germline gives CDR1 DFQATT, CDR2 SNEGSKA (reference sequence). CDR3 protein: CSARLRPRGVSYNEQFF. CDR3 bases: TGCAGTGCTAGACTACGCCCCAGGGGGGTTTCCTACAATGAGCAGTTCTTC.

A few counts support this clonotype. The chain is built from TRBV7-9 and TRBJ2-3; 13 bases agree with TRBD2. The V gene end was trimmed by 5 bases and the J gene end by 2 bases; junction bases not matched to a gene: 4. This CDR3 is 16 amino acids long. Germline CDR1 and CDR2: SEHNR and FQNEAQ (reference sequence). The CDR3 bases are TGTGCCAGCAGCCTGGGACTAGCGGGGATCACAGATACGCAGTATTTT. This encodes CASSLGLAGITDTQYF. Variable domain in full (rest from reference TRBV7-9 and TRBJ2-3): DTGVSQNPRHKITKRGQNVTFRCDPISEHNRLYWYRQTLGQGPEFLTYFQNEAQLEKSRLLSDRFSAERPKGSFSTLEIQRTEQGDSAMYLCASSLGLAGITDTQYFGPGTRLTVL.

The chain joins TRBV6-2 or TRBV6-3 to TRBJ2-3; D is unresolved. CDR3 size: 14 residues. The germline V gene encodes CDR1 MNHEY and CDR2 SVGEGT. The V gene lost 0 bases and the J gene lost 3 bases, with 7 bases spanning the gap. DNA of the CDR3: TGTGCCAGCAGTTACTCCCCAGATACAGATACGCAGTATTTT. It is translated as CASSYSPDTDTQYF.

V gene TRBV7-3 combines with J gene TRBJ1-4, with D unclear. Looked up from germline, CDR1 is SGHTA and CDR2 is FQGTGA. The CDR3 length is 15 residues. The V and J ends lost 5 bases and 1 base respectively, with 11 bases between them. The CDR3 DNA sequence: TGTGCCAGCAGCCCCAACGGAGGAACTAATGAAAAACTGTTTTTT. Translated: CASSPNGGTNEKLFF.

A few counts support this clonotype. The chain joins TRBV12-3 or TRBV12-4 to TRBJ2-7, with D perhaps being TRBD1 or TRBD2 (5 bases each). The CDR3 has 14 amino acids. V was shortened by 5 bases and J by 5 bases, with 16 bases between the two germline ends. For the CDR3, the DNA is TGTGCCAGCAGTCTCTCTTCCGGGGCCCACGAGCAGTACTTC. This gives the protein CASSLSSGAHEQYF.

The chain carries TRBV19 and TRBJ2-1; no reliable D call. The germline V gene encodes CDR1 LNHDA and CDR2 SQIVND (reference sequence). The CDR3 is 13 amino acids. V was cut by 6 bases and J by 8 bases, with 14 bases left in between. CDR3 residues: CASSNRPVYEQFF. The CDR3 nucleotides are TGTGCCAGTAGCAATCGACCAGTCTATGAGCAGTTCTTC.

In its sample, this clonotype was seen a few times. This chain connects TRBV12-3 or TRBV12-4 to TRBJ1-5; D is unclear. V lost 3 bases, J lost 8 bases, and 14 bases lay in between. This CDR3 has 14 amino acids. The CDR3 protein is CASSFGRKREPQHF. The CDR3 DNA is TGTGCCAGCAGTTTCGGGCGAAAACGGGAGCCCCAGCATTTT.

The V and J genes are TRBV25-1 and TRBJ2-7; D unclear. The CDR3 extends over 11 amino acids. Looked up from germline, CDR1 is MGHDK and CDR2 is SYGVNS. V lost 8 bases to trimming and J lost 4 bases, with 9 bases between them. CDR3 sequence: CASGRFYEQYF. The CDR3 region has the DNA TGTGCCAGCGGCCGCTTTTACGAGCAGTACTTC.

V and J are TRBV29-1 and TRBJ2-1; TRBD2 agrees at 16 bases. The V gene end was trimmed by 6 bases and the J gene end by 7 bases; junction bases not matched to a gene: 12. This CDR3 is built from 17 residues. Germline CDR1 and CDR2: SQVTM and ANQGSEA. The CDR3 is CSVTGLAGGPSGNEQFF. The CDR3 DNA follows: TGCAGCGTGACGGGACTAGCGGGGGGGCCTTCAGGGAATGAGCAGTTCTTC.

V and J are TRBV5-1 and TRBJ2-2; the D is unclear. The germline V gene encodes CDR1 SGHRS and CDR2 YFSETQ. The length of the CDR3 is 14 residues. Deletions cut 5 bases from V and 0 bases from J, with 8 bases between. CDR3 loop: CASRAQPNTGELFF. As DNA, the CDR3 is TGCGCCAGCAGGGCACAGCCGAACACCGGGGAGCTGTTTTTT.

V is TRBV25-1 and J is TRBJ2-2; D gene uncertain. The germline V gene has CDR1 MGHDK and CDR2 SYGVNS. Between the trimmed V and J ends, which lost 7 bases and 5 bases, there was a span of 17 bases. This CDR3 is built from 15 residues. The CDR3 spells CASTPSTIITGELFF. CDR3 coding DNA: TGTGCCAGCACACCGTCTACAATCATTACCGGGGAGCTGTTTTTT.

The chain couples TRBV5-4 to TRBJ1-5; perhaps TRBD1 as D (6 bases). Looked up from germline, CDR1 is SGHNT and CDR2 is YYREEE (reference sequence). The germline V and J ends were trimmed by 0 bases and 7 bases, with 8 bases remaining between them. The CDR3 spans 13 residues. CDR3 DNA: TGTGCCAGCAGCTTGGAGGGGGAACAGCCCCAGCATTTT. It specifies CASSLEGEQPQHF. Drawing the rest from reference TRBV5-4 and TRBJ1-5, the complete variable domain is ETGVTQSPTHLIKTRGQQVTLRCSSQSGHNTVSWYQQALGQGPQFIFQYYREEENGRGNFPPRFSGLQFPNYSSELNVNALELDDSALYLCASSLEGEQPQHFGDGTRLSIL.

CDR3 coding DNA: TGCGCCAGCACCTGGACAGCTAGCACAGATACGCAGTATTTT. This codes for CASTWTASTDTQYF. The chain combines TRBV5-1 with TRBJ2-3; a weak D match, TRBD1 (6 bases). The CDR3 length is 14 residues. Germline-derived CDR1 and CDR2 are SGHRS and YFSETQ. The ends were cut back, 6 bases at V and 0 bases at J, with 11 bases in the middle.

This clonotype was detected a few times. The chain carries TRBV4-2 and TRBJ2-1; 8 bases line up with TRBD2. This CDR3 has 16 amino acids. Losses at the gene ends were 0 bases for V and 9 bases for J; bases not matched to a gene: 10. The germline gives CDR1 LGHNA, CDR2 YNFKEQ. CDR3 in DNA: TGTGCCAGCAGCCAAGAGGCAGCGGGAGCTTCTCTTGAGCAGTTCTTC. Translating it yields CASSQEAAGASLEQFF.

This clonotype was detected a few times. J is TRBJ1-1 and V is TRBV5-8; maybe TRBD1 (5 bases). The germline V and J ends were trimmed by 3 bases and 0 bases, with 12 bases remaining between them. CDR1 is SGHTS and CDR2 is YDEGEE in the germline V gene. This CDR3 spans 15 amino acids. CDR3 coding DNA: TGTGCCAGCAGCTCGTACTCCAGGGTGAACACTGAAGCTTTCTTT. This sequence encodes CASSSYSRVNTEAFF.

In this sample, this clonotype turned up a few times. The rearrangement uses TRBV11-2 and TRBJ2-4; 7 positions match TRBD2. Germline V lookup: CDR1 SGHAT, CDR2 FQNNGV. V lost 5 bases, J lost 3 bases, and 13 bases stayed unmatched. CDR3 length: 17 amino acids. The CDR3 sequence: CASSQEGRDGVKNIQYF. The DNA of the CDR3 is TGTGCCAGCAGCCAAGAAGGGAGGGATGGGGTCAAAAACATTCAGTACTTC.

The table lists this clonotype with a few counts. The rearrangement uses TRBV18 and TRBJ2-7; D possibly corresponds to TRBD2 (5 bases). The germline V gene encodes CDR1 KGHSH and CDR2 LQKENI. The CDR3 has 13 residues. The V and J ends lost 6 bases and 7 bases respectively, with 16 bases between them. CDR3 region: CASSPTRIGEQYF. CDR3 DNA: TGTGCCAGCTCCCCCACTAGGATTGGAGAGCAGTACTTC.